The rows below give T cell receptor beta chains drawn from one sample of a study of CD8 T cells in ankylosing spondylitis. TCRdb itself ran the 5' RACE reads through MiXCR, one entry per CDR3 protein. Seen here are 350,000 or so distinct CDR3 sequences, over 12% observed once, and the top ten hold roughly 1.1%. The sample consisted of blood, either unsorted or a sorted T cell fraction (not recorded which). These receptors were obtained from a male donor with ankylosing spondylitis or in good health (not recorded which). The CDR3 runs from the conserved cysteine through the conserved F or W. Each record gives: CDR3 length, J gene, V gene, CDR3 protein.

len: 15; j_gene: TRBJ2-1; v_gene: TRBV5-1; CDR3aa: CASSRLAGGPDEQFF
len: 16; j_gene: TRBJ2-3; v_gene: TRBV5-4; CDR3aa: CASSLAGSLYTDTQYF
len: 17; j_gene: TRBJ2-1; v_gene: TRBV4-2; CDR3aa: CASSQDRVSGAYNEQFF
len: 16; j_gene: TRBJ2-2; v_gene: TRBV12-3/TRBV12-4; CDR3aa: CASTTTYLADTGELFF
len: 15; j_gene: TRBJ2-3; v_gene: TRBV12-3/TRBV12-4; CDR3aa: CASSFQDRGTDTQYF
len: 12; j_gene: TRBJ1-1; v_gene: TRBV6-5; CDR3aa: CASTRTGTEAFF
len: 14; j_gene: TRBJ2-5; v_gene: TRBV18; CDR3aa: CASSYGIGGETQYF
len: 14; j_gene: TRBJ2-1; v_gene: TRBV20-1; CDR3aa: CSALGQGSYNEQFF
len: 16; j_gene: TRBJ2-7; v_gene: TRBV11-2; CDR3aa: CASSSPPDRGPYEQYF
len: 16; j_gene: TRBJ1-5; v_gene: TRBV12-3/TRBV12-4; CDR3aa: CASSTTGNGGNQPQHF
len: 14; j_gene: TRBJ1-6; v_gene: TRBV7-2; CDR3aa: CASSQSDVTSPLHF
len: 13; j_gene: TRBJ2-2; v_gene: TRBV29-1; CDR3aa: CSVEPTGRGELFF
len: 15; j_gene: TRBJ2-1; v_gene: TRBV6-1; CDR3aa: CASSPLAPSYNEQFF
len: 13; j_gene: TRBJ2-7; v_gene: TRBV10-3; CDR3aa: CAISAGGTYEQYF
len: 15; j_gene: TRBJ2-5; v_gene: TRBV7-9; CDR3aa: CASSWGLAGRQTQYF
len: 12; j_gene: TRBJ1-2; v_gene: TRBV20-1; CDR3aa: CSARRGSYGYTF
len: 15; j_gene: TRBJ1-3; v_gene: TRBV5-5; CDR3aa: CASSPRVSSGNTIYF
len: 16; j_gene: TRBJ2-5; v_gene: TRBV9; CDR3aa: CASSPGLAGDGETQYF
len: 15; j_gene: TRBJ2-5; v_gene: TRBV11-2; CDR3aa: CASSSGTGSAETQYF
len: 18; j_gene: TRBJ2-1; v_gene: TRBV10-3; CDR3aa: CSISESTSGRLGYNEQFF
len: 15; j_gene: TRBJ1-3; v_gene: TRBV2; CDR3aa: CASSAGQLSGNTIYF
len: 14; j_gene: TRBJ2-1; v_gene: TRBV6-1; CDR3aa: CASRPREPPNEQFF
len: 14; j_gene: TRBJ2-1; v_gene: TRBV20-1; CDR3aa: CSAVPGLGINEQFF
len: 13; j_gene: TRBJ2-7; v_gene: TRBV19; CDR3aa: CASSRDSQYEQYF
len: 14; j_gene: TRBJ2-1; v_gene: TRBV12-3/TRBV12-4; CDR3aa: CASSLDWIYNEQFF
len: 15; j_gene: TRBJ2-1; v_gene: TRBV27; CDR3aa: CASSSRGSTYNEQFF
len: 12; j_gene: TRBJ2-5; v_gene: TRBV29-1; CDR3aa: CSVVGSGETQYF
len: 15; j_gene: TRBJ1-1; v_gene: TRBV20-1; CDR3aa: CSASSGANLYTEAFF
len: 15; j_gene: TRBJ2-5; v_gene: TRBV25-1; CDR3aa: CASSEFRARQETQYF
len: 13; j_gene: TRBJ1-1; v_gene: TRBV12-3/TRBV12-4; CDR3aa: CASNLDRVTEAFF
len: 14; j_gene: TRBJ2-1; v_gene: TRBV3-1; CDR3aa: CASRVNRLAGEQFF
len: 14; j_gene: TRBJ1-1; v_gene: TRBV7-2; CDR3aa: CASSFGRVNTEAFF
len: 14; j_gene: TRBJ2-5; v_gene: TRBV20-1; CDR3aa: CSARGQWGRETQYF
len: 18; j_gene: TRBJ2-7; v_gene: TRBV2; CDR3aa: CASSEGGTGNPRTREQYF